This TCR beta chain was observed in a study of cytomegalovirus exposure and HLA in healthy donors. General study results and limits: Prior analysis indicated that the majority of TCR beta V segments exhibited productivity approximately 87% or approximately 30% of the time. Later genetic work tied a missense DCLRE1C variant to beta-chain V and J trimming.

Primers: 60 Vbeta forward and 13 Jbeta reverse. Method: immunoSEQ multiplex PCR; TCRdb's copy keeps in-frame clones and lacks some. The sample has around 200,000 clones; the top ten hold roughly 1.2%. A note on this clone: Antigen: not known.

This CDR3 region has 12 residues. The germline CDR1 and CDR2 sequences are SNHLY and FYNNEI. V lost 6 bases and J lost 6; bases outside the gene matches: 3. The sample consisted of PBMCs. The chain couples TRBV2 to TRBJ1-2, with TRBD1 identical over 8 bases. The receptor was isolated from a girl aged 2 to 10 in good health and CMV-seropositive. In DNA, the CDR3 is TGTGCCAGCAGGGACAGGGTCGATGGCTACACCTTC. This gives the protein CASRDRVDGYTF.